Each of the 22 T cell receptor beta chains below was sequenced from the same sample in a study of CD8+ T cells in alopecia areata. Scientists pooled cutaneous lymph node cells and sorted them on CD4, CD8alpha, NKG2D, NKG2ACE and other markers. Extracted RNA was reverse transcribed, and the resulting cDNA served as sequencing template. Data came from immunoSEQ multiplex PCR; TCRdb stores just in-frame clones and leaves some out. The sample yields 200,000 to 300,000 clones, without any singletons. The sequenced sample consisted of CD4+ T cells sorted from a lymph node. The origin of the receptors is a C3H/HeJ mouse with alopecia areata. This line is of MHC haplotype H2-k.

There are a few counts of this clone. The gene symbols are mouse symbols. The CDR3 is cut off 4 residues early in the read; its end comes from the germline J gene. V is TRBV13-3 and J is TRBJ2-1, with D perhaps TRBD1 (5 bases). Germline assignment: CDR1 NNHDY and CDR2 SYVADS. The CDR3 length is 13 residues. V was pared by 3 bases and J by 1 base, with 5 bases between. CDR3 protein: CASSGTNYAEQFF. The CDR3 DNA, read in part, is TGTGCCAGCAGTGGGACAAACTATGCT.

This clone was counted only a few times. Here the gene names and germline are mouse. The CDR3 end falls 4 residues outside the read, so it is completed with the germline J gene. This CDR3 is also generated by other DNA sequences in the sample. The chain has TRBV1 and TRBJ1-1; D is unclear. Germline assignment: CDR1 NSQYPW and CDR2 LRSPGD (reference sequence). This CDR3 spans 14 amino acids. Trimming took 0 bases from V and 0 from J, leaving 5 bases between them. The sequenced part of the CDR3 DNA is TGCACCTGCAGTGCAGATCCAGAGAACACA. As protein: CTCSADPENT. The whole CDR3 sequence reads CTCSADPENTEVFF.

This clone was seen only a few times. Gene labels here are mouse ones. The CDR3 extends 4 residues past the end of the read, so its final part is completed from the germline J gene. This sample includes further DNA sequences coding for the same CDR3. The chain recombines TRBV19 with TRBJ2-4; 8 nucleotides agree with TRBD2. J gave up 3 bases and V 5 bases, and 2 bases lay outside the gene matches. CDR3 size: 13 residues. Germline assignment: CDR1 FNHDT and CDR2 SITEND (reference sequence). The chain's CDR3 is CASSPGGQNTLYF. The DNA read from the CDR3 is TGTGCCAGCAGCCCTGGGGGGCAAAAC. The full variable domain, with the rest looked up from reference TRBV19 and TRBJ2-4, is GGIITQTPKFLIGQEGQKLTLKCQQNFNHDTMYWYRQDSGKGLRLIYYSITENDLQKGDLSEGYDASREKKSSFSLTVTSAQKNEMAVFLCASSPGGQNTLYFGAGTRLSVL.

About this clone: Genes and germline come from the mouse. The read comes to an end 4 residues before the CDR3 does, leaving the germline J gene to fill in the end. The chain has TRBV19 and TRBJ1-1; 7 bases agree with TRBD1. The junction had 4 bases not matched to a gene; V was cut back by 5 bases and J by 0 bases. Germline V lookup: CDR1 FNHDT, CDR2 SITEND (reference sequence). The CDR3 has 14 residues. CDR3 DNA, as far as it was read: TGTGCCAGCAGCGTGGGACAGACAAACACA. Translating gives CASSVGQTNT. The CDR3 reads in full as CASSVGQTNTEVFF.

This clone was seen more than once but under ten times. Mouse names are used for the genes. The read is 4 residues too short to cover the CDR3 end, so that end is filled in from the germline J gene. This chain connects TRBV5 to TRBJ1-2; D is uncertain. Per germline, CDR1 LGHNA and CDR2 YNLKQL (reference sequence). V lost 0 bases and J 0 bases, leaving 8 bases between the germline ends. The CDR3 runs to 15 residues. The part of the CDR3 DNA that was read is TGTGCCAGCAGCCAAGAAATCACAGCAAACTCC. Translation: CASSQEITANS. The full CDR3 reads CASSQEITANSDYTF.

A note on this clone: Mouse germline and gene names are used. The CDR3 extends 3 residues past the end of the read, so its final part is completed from the germline J gene. The rearrangement links TRBV13-1 to TRBJ1-6; a weak D match, TRBD1 (5 bases). TRBJ1-6 is given ORF status, its function remaining uncertain. Germline V CDR1 and CDR2: NSHNY, SYGAGN. Trimming removed 3 bases at V and 7 bases at J, with 11 bases between. The CDR3 spans 14 residues. The sequenced part of the CDR3 DNA is TGTGCCAGCAGTGGGGAGAGGGGAAATTCGCCC. Translation: CASSGERGNSP. The complete CDR3 protein is CASSGERGNSPLYF.

This clone was observed many times. Gene names refer to mouse genes. The covered CDR3 bases are TGTGCCAGCAGTCACAATAACCAAGAC. Its translation is CASSHNNQD. The whole CDR3 sequence reads CASSHNNQDTQYF. J is TRBJ2-5 and V is TRBV14; D remains unclear. The read stops 4 residues short of the end of the CDR3; the missing end is completed from the germline J gene. The CDR3 has 13 amino acids. The germline V gene has CDR1 SGHDT and CDR2 FRDEAV. The germline V and J ends were trimmed by 4 bases and 0 bases, with 6 bases remaining between them.

Remarks on this clone: The germline and genes are mouse ones. The DNA ends 4 residues before the CDR3 does, and the rest of the CDR3 is filled in from the germline J gene. The same CDR3 arises from other DNA sequences in this sample as well. The chain links TRBV13-3 to TRBJ2-1, with TRBD2 identical over 11 bases. The germline V gene encodes CDR1 NNHDY and CDR2 SYVADS. The CDR3 sequence is 16 residues long. The trim removed 5 bases at V and 0 bases at J, leaving 4 bases unmatched. The part of the CDR3 DNA that was read is TGTGCCAGCAGCCCCGGGACTGGGGGTAACTATGCT. The encoded protein is CASSPGTGGNYA. The whole CDR3 sequence reads CASSPGTGGNYAEQFF.

This clone was seen only a few times. Genes and germline are mouse. The read ends 4 residues shy of where the CDR3 ends; the end is completed using the germline J gene. The chain couples TRBV5 to TRBJ2-5; 10 bases line up with TRBD2. The CDR3 has 14 residues. CDR1 LGHNA and CDR2 YNLKQL come from the germline V gene (reference sequence). This CDR3 reads CASSPGGADDTQYF. The CDR3 bases that were read are TGTGCCAGCAGCCCTGGGGGGGCGGATGAC.

This clone has ten or more counts. All gene names here are mouse names. The CDR3 goes on 4 residues after the read ends, and that part is filled in from the germline J gene. The chain carries TRBV17 and TRBJ2-7, with D possibly being TRBD2 (6 bases). CDR1 and CDR2 (germline): MNHDT, YYDKIL. V gave up 0 bases and J gave up 2 bases, with 11 bases separating them. The CDR3 length is 15 residues. The CDR3 bases that were read are TGTGCTAGCAGTAGAGATCTTGGGGGACCCTAT. Amino acid sequence: CASSRDLGGPY. The complete CDR3 protein is CASSRDLGGPYEQYF.

As to this clone: Germline and genes here are mouse. The observed sequence ends 3 residues before the CDR3 terminus, with the missing tail filled in from the germline J gene. This sample includes further DNA sequences coding for the same CDR3. The gene calls are TRBV5 and TRBJ1-6; D not certain. TRBJ1-6 qualifies as an ORF whose function is uncertain. This CDR3 spans 12 amino acids. The V gene's germline CDR1 is LGHNA and CDR2 YNLKQL (reference sequence). Trimming took off 4 bases at V and 7 bases at J, with 5 bases between the two ends. CDR3 loop: CASSRGNSPLYF. Incomplete CDR3 DNA: TGTGCCAGCAGCCGAGGGAATTCGCCC.

This clone was recorded a few times. Germline and genes here are mouse. The read finishes 4 residues shy of the CDR3 end, and the germline J gene is used to complete it. The chain links TRBV13-2 to TRBJ1-1; D is perhaps TRBD1 (5 bases). The CDR3 runs to 14 residues. V lost 2 bases, J lost 3 bases, and 11 bases lay in between. Germline CDR1 is NNHNN and CDR2 is SYGAGS (reference sequence). CDR3 DNA, as far as it was read: TGTGCCAGCGGTGACGGGGTGGGGGACACA. It encodes CASGDGVGDT. The full CDR3 protein is CASGDGVGDTEVFF.

To note about this clone: All gene names here are mouse names. The observed sequence ends 4 residues before the CDR3 terminus, with the missing tail filled in from the germline J gene. This same CDR3 is encoded by further DNA sequences in the sample. This chain links TRBV17 with TRBJ2-5; 8 nucleotides match TRBD2. Trimming took 1 base from V and 0 from J; bases not matched to a gene: 3. The V gene's germline CDR1 is MNHDT and CDR2 YYDKIL. The CDR3 has 16 amino acids. Here the CDR3 reads CASSRGGGLNQDTQYF. The covered CDR3 bases are TGTGCTAGCAGTAGAGGGGGGGGCCTTAACCAAGAC.

This clone came up a few times. Genes and germline come from the mouse. Read sequence stops 4 residues before the CDR3 end, and the germline J gene provides the missing end. The V and J genes are TRBV1 and TRBJ2-1; TRBD1 might be the D (7 bases). This CDR3 contains 16 residues. Germline CDR1 and CDR2: NSQYPW and LRSPGD (reference sequence). Trimming shortened V by 0 bases and J by 4 bases, and 13 bases separated the two germline ends. CDR3 DNA (partial): TGCACCTGCAGTGCAGATCTTCAGGGGGGTTATGCT. Protein: CTCSADLQGGYA. The whole CDR3 protein is CTCSADLQGGYAEQFF.

This clone was picked up many times. Gene names are the mouse ones. The CDR3 end falls 4 residues outside the read, so it is completed with the germline J gene. V usage is TRBV12-1 and J usage is TRBJ1-2, with 9 nucleotides matching TRBD1. Germline loops: CDR1 SGHSN, CDR2 HYEKVE. The CDR3 length is 16 residues. After removal of 4 bases from V and 0 bases from J, the junction contained 8 bases not matched to a gene. The sequenced CDR3 bases are TGTGCCAGCTCCCTCACGGGACAGGGTGCAAACTCC. Translating it yields CASSLTGQGANS. The full CDR3 protein reads CASSLTGQGANSDYTF.

This clone was detected a few times. These gene names are mouse names. The read terminates 4 residues ahead of where the CDR3 ends, so the germline J gene completes it. Within the sample, other DNA sequences also encode this same CDR3. The chain is built from TRBV31 and TRBJ2-7, with a weak D call TRBD2 (6 bases). Germline CDR1 and CDR2: GKSSPN and SITVG. Trimming took off 0 bases at V and 3 bases at J, with 6 bases between the two ends. CDR3 size: 12 residues. The covered CDR3 bases are TGTGCCTGGAGTCTGGGGGGCTAT. Residues: CAWSLGGY. The full CDR3 reads CAWSLGGYEQYF.

The table lists this clone with a few counts. Germline and genes: mouse. With the read ending 4 residues before the CDR3 end, the germline J gene is used to fill in that end. This chain uses TRBV19 with TRBJ1-2, with 7 bases aligning to TRBD1. V lost 6 bases to trimming and J lost 2 bases; unmatched junction nucleotides: 4. Germline CDR1 is FNHDT and CDR2 is SITEND (reference sequence). The CDR3 has 13 amino acids. The CDR3 sequence is CASTGGINSDYTF. CDR3 bases read: TGTGCCAGCACAGGGGGAATTAACTCC.

This clone was counted a few times. Germline and genes here are mouse. The read comes to an end 4 residues before the CDR3 does, leaving the germline J gene to fill in the end. The chain has TRBV1 and TRBJ2-1; weak D call: TRBD1 (6 bases). The ends were cut back, 4 bases at V and 0 bases at J, with 10 bases in the middle. Germline CDR1 NSQYPW, CDR2 LRSPGD (reference sequence). CDR3 length: 15 amino acids. CDR3 DNA, as far as it was read: TGCACCTGCAGTGACGGGACATATAACTATGCT. Translation gives CTCSDGTYNYA. In full, the CDR3 is CTCSDGTYNYAEQFF.

This clone was seen at least ten times. Gene names and germline refer to mouse. The CDR3 goes on 4 residues after the read ends, and that part is filled in from the germline J gene. The sample contains more than one DNA sequence encoding this CDR3. The chain links TRBV14 to TRBJ2-1, with D possibly being TRBD1 (6 bases). V was shortened by 5 bases and J by 3 bases, with 9 bases between the two germline ends. This CDR3 is built from 13 residues. Germline CDR1 is SGHDT and CDR2 is FRDEAV. The covered CDR3 bases are TGTGCCAGCAGCAGGGACATCTATGCT. Translating it yields CASSRDIYA. The whole CDR3 sequence reads CASSRDIYAEQFF. Full variable domain (outside the CDR3, taken from reference TRBV14 and TRBJ2-1): EAGVTQSPRYAVLQEGQAVSFWCDPISGHDTLYWYQQPRDQGPQLLVYFRDEAVIDNSQLPSDRFSAVRPKGTNSTLKIQSAKQGDTATYLCASSRDIYAEQFFGPGTRLTVL.

As for this clone: Germline and genes here are mouse. Read sequence stops 4 residues before the CDR3 end, and the germline J gene provides the missing end. V is TRBV1 and J is TRBJ2-5; the match to TRBD1 covers 7 bases. Looked up from germline, CDR1 is NSQYPW and CDR2 is LRSPGD (reference sequence). This CDR3 comprises 18 residues. V trimming: 3 bases; J trimming: 0 bases; junction bases outside the gene matches: 12. The CDR3 sequence is CTCSAQPPRGNNQDTQYF. The sequenced CDR3 bases are TGCACCTGCAGTGCTCAGCCCCCCAGGGGGAATAACCAAGAC.

This clone was picked up many times. Mouse gene names and germline throughout. The CDR3 extends 4 residues past the end of the read, so its final part is completed from the germline J gene. This sequence joins TRBV29 and TRBJ1-1; 9 nucleotides line up with TRBD1. The CDR3 has 15 residues. CDR1 MSHET and CDR2 SYDVDS come from the germline V gene. V lost 6 bases, J lost 0 bases, and 5 bases stayed unmatched. The CDR3 protein is CASSPGTGPNTEVFF. The sequenced part of the CDR3 DNA is TGTGCTAGCAGCCCCGGGACAGGGCCAAACACA. Complete variable domain (other parts from reference TRBV29 and TRBJ1-1): DMKVTQMPRYLIKRMGENVLLECGQDMSHETMYWYRQDPGLGLQLIYISYDVDSNSEGDIPKGYRVSRKKREHFSLILDSAKTNQTSVYFCASSPGTGPNTEVFFGKGTRLTVV.

Regarding this clone: Gene names and germline match the mouse. From the germline J gene comes the end of the CDR3, since the read stops 4 residues before it. The chain joins TRBV13-1 to TRBJ2-5; D is possibly TRBD2 (6 bases). CDR1 is NSHNY and CDR2 is SYGAGN in the germline V gene. CDR3 length: 13 residues. The CDR3 reads CASSDGGKDTQYF. CDR3 DNA, as far as it was read: TGTGCCAGCAGTGACGGGGGGAAAGAC.